This T cell receptor beta chain is drawn from a study of blood T cells in healthy people across ages (dated by TCRdb to between 2015 and 2016). About the investigation overall: Template switching captured roughly one uniquely barcoded TCR beta cDNA molecule per two T cells in model experiments. To track age-related changes in TCR beta repertoire diversity, the study relied on deep sequencing normalized with unique cDNA molecular identifiers. The donors were divided into four age groups: young (average approximately 17 years), middle-aged (around 41), aged (approximately 64) and long-lived (about 84). To avoid experimental bias, donors of different ages were spread randomly across the sequencing lanes. Two additional independent replicas of 1 million unique cDNA reads from the same blood draw were analyzed for two donors (one aged 18 to 29 and one aged 80 or older). The study at large found these results: Because the CMV infection status of the donors was unknown, age-related changes in expanded clonotypes may potentially have been confounded. Conclusive comparison of naive and antigen-experienced compartments was prevented by the profiling of bulk unsorted PBMCs. Compared with the aged group, the long-lived group had more naive CD4+ T cells, fewer expanded clones and increased TCR diversity, suggesting age selection. Estimates of total diversity based on one million sequenced T cells were regarded as lower bounds and as underestimates. Observed TCR beta diversity per million T cells fell roughly linearly with age, and a significant reduction was already apparent by age approximately 40. A strong correlation was found between observed TCR beta diversity and the percentage of naive T cells measured by flow cytometry.

The germline V gene specifies MNHNS as CDR1 and SASEGT as CDR2. CDR3 length: 12 amino acids, cysteine to phenylalanine. Left in the record is the CDR3 DNA by itself, 36 bases read in frame from the first base. Trimming costs V 2 bases and J 3 bases, and their ends lie 3 bases apart. The library came from 5' RACE. Sequenced on an Illumina HiSeq 2500. The second PCR ran for about 6 to 12 cycles and used a J-beta primer mix along with a sample-barcoded 5' primer. A template-switch 5' adaptor carrying 12 random nucleotides introduced a unique molecular identifier onto each TCR beta cDNA molecule. Each sample yielded at least 2.5 million CDR3-containing paired-end reads. All of the RNA was converted into first-strand cDNA using the Mint cDNA synthesis kit, with a TRBC-specific oligonucleotide serving as the primer. Following uracil-DNA glycosylase treatment, a first 18-cycle PCR with universal primers M1SS and BC2_uni_R was performed on all cDNA. As for how the authors treated the data: Each sample was normalized by randomly selecting 1 million high-quality reads, each carrying a distinct molecular identifier. Reads sharing molecular identifiers were discarded rather than binned into consensus sequences. MiTCR, run with a Q25 quality threshold and the strictest error-elimination algorithm, handled CDR3 identification, clonotype clustering and error correction. A nonparametric unseen species model using Euler transformation provided a lower-bound estimate of total TCR beta diversity. The public reads were run again by TCRdb, first through fastp at Q25 and then through MiXCR, and only productive beta chains were kept. Rows with a matching CDR3 protein are joined into one entry that keeps the most common DNA and genes. TCRdb's processing, not the authors' own work, is the source of the V and J calls. For this sample there are 800,000 or so distinct CDR3 sequences; around two thirds appear just once. Of the sample, about a quarter is held by the ten largest clones.

With regard to this clonotype: Its target antigen remains unknown. There are no base qualities to consult, and no much larger clone falls within one base.

The donors were under 40 Caucasian individuals from Russia, aged about 6 to 100 years, who were systemically healthy. About 9.6 milliliters of peripheral blood were collected from each donor into EDTA-treated Vacutainer tubes. Ficoll-Paque density-gradient centrifugation was used to isolate PBMCs, with at least 6.5 million obtained per sample. Total RNA, at least 5 micrograms per sample, was extracted from PBMCs with Trizol reagent. The percentages of naive CD45RAhigh/CD27high T cells were determined by flow cytometry on a PBMC aliquot from every donor. This chain is built from TRBV6-1 and TRBJ2-3; the D gene identity is not certain. The sequencing input was blood. This sequence originates from a man aged 25 to 45 in good health. CDR3 region: CASSERTDTQYF. The bases are TGTGCCAGCAGTGAACGTACAGATACGCAGTATTTT.